This entry lists 11 T cell receptor beta chains sequenced from one sample in a study of T cell changes during pregnancy in multiple sclerosis. The data were produced by immunoSEQ multiplex PCR, yet TCRdb's version contains in-frame clones alone and is incomplete. The repertoire holds around 60,000 clones, with 94% as singletons. The sample was CD8+ T cells from peripheral blood mononuclear cells, taken in the third trimester of pregnancy. The receptors come from a female donor with multiple sclerosis, enrolled in a pregnancy study.

This clone was seen once. This sequence joins TRBV28 and TRBJ1-4; TRBD1 aligns across 7 bases. V trimming: 8 bases; J trimming: 4 bases; junction bases outside the gene matches: 7. The CDR3 has 14 amino acids. Germline CDR1 is MDHEN and CDR2 is SYDVKM. The CDR3 sequence is CASGGTDDNEKLFF. CDR3 nucleotide sequence: TGTGCCAGCGGGGGGACAGATGATAATGAAAAACTGTTTTTT.

The V call is TRBV27, the J call TRBJ2-7, with TRBD2 as a possible D gene (6 bases). V was trimmed by 5 bases and J by 4 bases, leaving 15 bases between them. CDR1 and CDR2 from the germline V gene are MNHEY and SMNVEV (reference sequence). The CDR3 sequence is 14 residues long. DNA for the CDR3: TGTGCCAGCAGTGCCAATGGAGGGATTTACGAGCAGTACTTC. This codes for CASSANGGIYEQYF.

This clone was recorded once. The chain employs TRBV27 and TRBJ2-7; a weak D match, TRBD2 (6 bases). Germline values: CDR1 MNHEY, CDR2 SMNVEV (reference sequence). This CDR3 has 16 residues. The V end was cut by 6 bases, the J end by 0 bases, with 18 bases between. Written as DNA, the CDR3 is TGTGCCAGCAGCTCCGAGGGACGGGAGAGCTCCTACGAGCAGTACTTC. Translating gives CASSSEGRESSYEQYF.

The rearrangement joins TRBV28 to TRBJ1-1, with D unclear. V was cut by 5 bases and J by 1 base, with 14 bases left in between. Germline V gene data show CDR1 as MDHEN and CDR2 as SYDVKM. The CDR3 contains 15 residues. This CDR3 is CASSGSSGWNTEAFF. The CDR3 nucleotides read TGTGCCAGCAGTGGTTCTTCGGGGTGGAACACTGAAGCTTTCTTT. Filled out from reference TRBV28 and TRBJ1-1, the complete variable domain reads DVKVTQSSRYLVKRTGEKVFLECVQDMDHENMFWYRQDPGLGLRLIYFSYDVKMKEKGDIPEGYSVSREKKERFSLILESASTNQTSMYLCASSGSSGWNTEAFFGQGTRLTVV.

The V and J genes are TRBV27 and TRBJ1-1; no clear D. With 3 bases removed from V and 4 bases from J, the gap between germline ends came to 9 bases. This CDR3 contains 13 residues. The germline V gene has CDR1 MNHEY and CDR2 SMNVEV (reference sequence). The CDR3 region has the DNA TGTGCCAGCAGTTTGGGTCGGGGCACTGAAGCTTTCTTT. The encoded protein is CASSLGRGTEAFF.

CDR3 DNA: TGTGCCAGTAGTACCCCTAGCGGCTTAACCGCCAGCTCCTACGAGCAGTACTTC. Amino acid sequence: CASSTPSGLTASSYEQYF. The chain is built from TRBV19 and TRBJ2-7; the match to TRBD2 covers 7 bases. Losses at the gene ends were 4 bases for V and 0 bases for J; bases not matched to a gene: 15. The CDR3 has 18 amino acids. Germline V gene data show CDR1 as LNHDA and CDR2 as SQIVND (reference sequence).

This chain joins TRBV5-1 and TRBJ1-4; TRBD1 agrees at 9 bases. The junction had 13 bases not matched to a gene; V was cut back by 0 bases and J by 4 bases. Germline assignment: CDR1 SGHRS and CDR2 YFSETQ. CDR3 length equals 19 residues. The CDR3 DNA reads as TGCGCCAGCAGCTTGGACTACGGGACAGGGAATGGGGTTAATGAAAAACTGTTTTTT. It is translated as CASSLDYGTGNGVNEKLFF. The full variable domain, rest sourced from reference TRBV5-1 and TRBJ1-4, is KAGVTQTPRYLIKTRGQQVTLSCSPISGHRSVSWYQQTPGQGLQFLFEYFSETQRNKGNFPGRFSGRQFSNSRSEMNVSTLELGDSALYLCASSLDYGTGNGVNEKLFFGSGTQLSVL.

The V and J genes are TRBV11-2 and TRBJ1-3, with D perhaps TRBD1 (6 bases). The length of the CDR3 is 15 residues. With 3 bases removed from V and 8 bases from J, the gap between germline ends came to 17 bases. Per germline, CDR1 SGHAT and CDR2 FQNNGV. The CDR3 bases are TGTGCCAGCAGCTTTGGCTGGGGGGGCAAAGACACCATATATTTT. Protein sequence: CASSFGWGGKDTIYF.

V and J are TRBV4-3 and TRBJ2-1, with TRBD2 identical over 15 bases. Germline lookup yields CDR1 LGHNA and CDR2 YSLEER. Trimming took 4 bases from V and 9 from J; bases not matched to a gene: 13. The CDR3 consists of 18 residues. The chain's CDR3 is CASSRGSGTSGRRGEQFF. CDR3 nucleotides: TGCGCCAGCAGCCGAGGGTCCGGGACTAGCGGGAGGAGGGGTGAGCAGTTCTTC.

The rearrangement uses TRBV10-3 and TRBJ2-7; 16 nucleotides agree with TRBD2. The CDR3 consists of 19 residues. The germline CDR1 and CDR2 sequences are ENHRY and SYGVKD. V shed 3 bases, J shed 4 bases, and the junction held 12 bases outside the gene matches. The CDR3 nucleotides read TGTGCCATCAGTGAACTGCCGGGACTAGCGGGAGGGCCCGGGTACGAGCAGTACTTC. It specifies CAISELPGLAGGPGYEQYF.

Only one count was recorded for this clone. J is TRBJ2-3 and V is TRBV13; 7 nucleotides align to TRBD2. Germline-derived CDR1 and CDR2 are PRHDT and FYEKMQ (reference sequence). There are 17 residues in the CDR3. Unmatched junction bases numbered 16, after V lost 7 bases and J lost 3 bases. The CDR3 here is CASTPSGAGVWTDTQYF. CDR3 bases: TGTGCCAGCACCCCGAGTGGGGCGGGAGTATGGACAGATACGCAGTATTTT.